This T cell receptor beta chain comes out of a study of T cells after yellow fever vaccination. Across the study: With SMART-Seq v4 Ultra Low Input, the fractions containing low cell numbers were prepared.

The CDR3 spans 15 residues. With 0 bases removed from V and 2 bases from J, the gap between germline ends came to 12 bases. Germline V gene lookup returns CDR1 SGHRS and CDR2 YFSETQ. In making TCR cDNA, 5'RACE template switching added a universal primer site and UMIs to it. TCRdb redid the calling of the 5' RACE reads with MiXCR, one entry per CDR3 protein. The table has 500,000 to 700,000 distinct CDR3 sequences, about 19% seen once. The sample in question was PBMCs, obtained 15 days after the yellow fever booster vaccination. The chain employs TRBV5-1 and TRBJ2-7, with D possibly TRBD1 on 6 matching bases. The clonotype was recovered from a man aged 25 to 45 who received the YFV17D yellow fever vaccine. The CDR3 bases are TGCGCCAGCAGCTTGGAGGCAGGGGAAGCCTACGAGCAGTACTTC. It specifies CASSLEAGEAYEQYF.